One TCR beta chain is described in this entry. Its antigen is currently unknown. The CDR3 length is 13 residues. V shed 6 bases and J shed 4 bases, with 10 bases lying between them. CDR1 and CDR2 (germline): ENHRY, SYGVKD. This specimen belongs to a study of CD8+CD57+ T cells in acquired aplastic anemia. Looking at the study overall: Sorted CD4+ and CD8+ cell DNA averaged 3.2 ug. Study-wide results and limits: Roughly 30 CD8+ CDR3 sequences occurred in both the patients and the controls.

The use of genomic DNA as template underpinned the TCR beta VDJ and CDR3 profiling. TCRdb reprocessed the reads via MiXCR and lists one record per CDR3 protein. The profile shows approximately 130,000 distinct CDR3 sequences, 40% of them singletons. The patients chosen for sequencing had shown expansion of CD8+CD57+ cells (detected by flow cytometry). The clonotype originates from a human donor with aplastic anemia. This rearrangement joins TRBV10-3 to TRBJ1-5; unclear D gene. Sequenced sample: sorted CD4+, CD8+, or CD8+CD57+ T cells (not recorded which) from PBMCs. CDR3 bases: TGTGCCATCAGCCCCGAGGTGAATCAGCCCCAGCATTTT. Protein: CAISPEVNQPQHF.